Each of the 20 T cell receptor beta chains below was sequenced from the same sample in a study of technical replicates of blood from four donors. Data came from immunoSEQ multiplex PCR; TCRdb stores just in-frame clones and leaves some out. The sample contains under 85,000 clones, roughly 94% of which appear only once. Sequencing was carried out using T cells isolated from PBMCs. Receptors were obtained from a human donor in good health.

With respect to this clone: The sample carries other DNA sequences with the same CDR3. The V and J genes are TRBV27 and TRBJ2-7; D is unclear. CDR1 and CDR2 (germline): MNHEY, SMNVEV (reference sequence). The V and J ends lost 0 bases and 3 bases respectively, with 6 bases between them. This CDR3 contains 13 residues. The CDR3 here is CASSLSGSYEQYF. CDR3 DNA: TGTGCCAGCAGTTTATCCGGTAGCTACGAGCAGTACTTC.

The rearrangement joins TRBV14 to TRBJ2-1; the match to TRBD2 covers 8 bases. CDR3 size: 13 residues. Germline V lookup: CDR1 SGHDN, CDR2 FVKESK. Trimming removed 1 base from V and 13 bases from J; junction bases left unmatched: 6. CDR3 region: CASSQVREGIQFF. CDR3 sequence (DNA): TGTGCCAGCAGCCAAGTTCGGGAGGGTATTCAGTTCTTC.

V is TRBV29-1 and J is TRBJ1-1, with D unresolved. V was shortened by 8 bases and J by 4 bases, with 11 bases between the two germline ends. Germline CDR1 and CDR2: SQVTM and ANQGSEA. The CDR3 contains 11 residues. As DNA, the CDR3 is TGCAGCCTCCGGGCGGGCACTGAAGCTTTCTTT. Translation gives CSLRAGTEAFF.

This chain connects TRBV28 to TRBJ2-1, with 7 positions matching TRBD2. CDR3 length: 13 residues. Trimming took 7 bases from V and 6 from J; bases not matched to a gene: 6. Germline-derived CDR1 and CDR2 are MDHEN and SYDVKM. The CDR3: CASNKGGFNEQFF. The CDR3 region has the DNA TGTGCCAGCAATAAGGGAGGGTTCAATGAGCAGTTCTTC. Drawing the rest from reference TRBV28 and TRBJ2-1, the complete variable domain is DVKVTQSSRYLVKRTGEKVFLECVQDMDHENMFWYRQDPGLGLRLIYFSYDVKMKEKGDIPEGYSVSREKKERFSLILESASTNQTSMYLCASNKGGFNEQFFGPGTRLTVL.

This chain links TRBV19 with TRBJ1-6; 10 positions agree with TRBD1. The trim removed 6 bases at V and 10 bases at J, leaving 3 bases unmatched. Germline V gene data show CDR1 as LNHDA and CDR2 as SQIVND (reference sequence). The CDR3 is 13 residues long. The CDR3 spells CASSPGQGSPLHF. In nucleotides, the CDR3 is TGTGCCAGTAGCCCGGGACAGGGGTCACCCCTCCACTTT.

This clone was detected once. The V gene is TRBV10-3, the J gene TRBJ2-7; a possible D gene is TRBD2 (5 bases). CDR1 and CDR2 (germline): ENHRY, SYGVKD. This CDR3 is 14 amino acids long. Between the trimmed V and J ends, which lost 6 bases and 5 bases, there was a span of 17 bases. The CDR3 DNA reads TGTGCCATCAGCTCCTCGCCCGGGGAAAACGAGCAGTACTTC. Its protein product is CAISSSPGENEQYF.

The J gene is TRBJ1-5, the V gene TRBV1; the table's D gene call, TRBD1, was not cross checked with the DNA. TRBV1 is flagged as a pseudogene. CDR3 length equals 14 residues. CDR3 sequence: CTSSGEGRGRPQHF. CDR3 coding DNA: TGCACCAGCAGCGGAGAGGGCAGGGGGAGACCCCAGCATTTT.

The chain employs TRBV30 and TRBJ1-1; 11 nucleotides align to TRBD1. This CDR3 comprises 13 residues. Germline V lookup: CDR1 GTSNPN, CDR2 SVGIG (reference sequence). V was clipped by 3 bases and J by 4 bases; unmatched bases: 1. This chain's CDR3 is CAWRGTGGTEAFF. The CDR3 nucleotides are TGTGCCTGGAGGGGGACAGGGGGCACTGAAGCTTTCTTT.

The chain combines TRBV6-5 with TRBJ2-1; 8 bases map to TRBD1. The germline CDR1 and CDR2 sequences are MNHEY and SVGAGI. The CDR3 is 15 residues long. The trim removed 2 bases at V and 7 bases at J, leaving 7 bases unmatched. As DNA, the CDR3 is TGTGCCAGCAGTTACATGACAGGGGCAGTAAATGAGCAGTTCTTC. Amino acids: CASSYMTGAVNEQFF.

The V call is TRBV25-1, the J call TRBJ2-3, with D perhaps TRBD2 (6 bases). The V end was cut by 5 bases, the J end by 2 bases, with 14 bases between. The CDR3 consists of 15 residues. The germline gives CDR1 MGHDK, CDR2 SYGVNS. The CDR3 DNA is TGTGCCAGCAGTCGGGGACTGCTTTACACAGATACGCAGTATTTT. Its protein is CASSRGLLYTDTQYF.

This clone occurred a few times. CDR3 protein: CASSLGTGWSPLHF. In DNA form, the CDR3 reads TGTGCCAGCAGCTTAGGGACAGGGTGGTCACCCCTCCACTTT. The chain has TRBV11-3 and TRBJ1-6; 8 bases align to TRBD1. CDR1 and CDR2 from the germline V gene are SGHNT and YENEEA. This CDR3 comprises 14 residues. V lost 1 base, J lost 10 bases, and 3 bases stayed unmatched.

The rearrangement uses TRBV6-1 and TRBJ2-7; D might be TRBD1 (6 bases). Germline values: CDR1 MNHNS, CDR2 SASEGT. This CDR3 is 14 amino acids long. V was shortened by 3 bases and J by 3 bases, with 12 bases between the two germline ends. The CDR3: CASSDFTGNYEQYF. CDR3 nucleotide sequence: TGTGCCAGCAGTGATTTTACAGGGAACTACGAGCAGTACTTC.

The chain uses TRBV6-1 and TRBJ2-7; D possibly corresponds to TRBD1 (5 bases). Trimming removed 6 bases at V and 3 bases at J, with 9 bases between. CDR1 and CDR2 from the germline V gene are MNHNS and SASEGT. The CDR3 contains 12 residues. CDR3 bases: TGTGCCAGCAGGGACATTGTCTACGAGCAGTACTTC. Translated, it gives CASRDIVYEQYF.

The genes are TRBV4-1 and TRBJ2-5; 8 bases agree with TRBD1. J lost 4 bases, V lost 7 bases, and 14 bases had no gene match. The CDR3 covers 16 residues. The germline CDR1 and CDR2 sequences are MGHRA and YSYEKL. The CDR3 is CASNGQGGDFGETQYF. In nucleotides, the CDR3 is TGCGCCAGCAATGGACAGGGAGGCGATTTTGGAGAGACCCAGTACTTC.

For the CDR3, the DNA is TGTGCCAGCACCCCGGGACTAGCGGGGTCCAATGAGCAGTTCTTC. Translating gives CASTPGLAGSNEQFF. V is TRBV28 and J is TRBJ2-1, with 13 bases that match TRBD2. Germline CDR1 is MDHEN and CDR2 is SYDVKM. This CDR3 spans 15 amino acids. With V trimmed by 7 bases and J by 6 bases, 6 bases remained unmatched. Drawing the rest from reference TRBV28 and TRBJ2-1, the complete variable domain is DVKVTQSSRYLVKRTGEKVFLECVQDMDHENMFWYRQDPGLGLRLIYFSYDVKMKEKGDIPEGYSVSREKKERFSLILESASTNQTSMYLCASTPGLAGSNEQFFGPGTRLTVL.

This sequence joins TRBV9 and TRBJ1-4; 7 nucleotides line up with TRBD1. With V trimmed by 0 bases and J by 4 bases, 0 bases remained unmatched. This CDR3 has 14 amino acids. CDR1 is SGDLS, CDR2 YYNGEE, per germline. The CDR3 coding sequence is TGTGCCAGCAGCGTAGGACAGGGTAATGAAAAACTGTTTTTT. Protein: CASSVGQGNEKLFF. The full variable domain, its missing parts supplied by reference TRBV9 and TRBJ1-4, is DSGVTQTPKHLITATGQRVTLRCSPRSGDLSVYWYQQSLDQGLQFLIQYYNGEERAKGNILERFSAQQFPDLHSELNLSSLELGDSALYFCASSVGQGNEKLFFGSGTQLSVL.

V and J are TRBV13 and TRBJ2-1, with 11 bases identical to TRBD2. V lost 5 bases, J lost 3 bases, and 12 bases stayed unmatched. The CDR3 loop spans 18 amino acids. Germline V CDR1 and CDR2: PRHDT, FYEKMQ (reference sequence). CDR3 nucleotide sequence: TGTGCCAGCAGCCCGACTAGCGGGACCCCGGAGGACTACAATGAGCAGTTCTTC. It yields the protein CASSPTSGTPEDYNEQFF.

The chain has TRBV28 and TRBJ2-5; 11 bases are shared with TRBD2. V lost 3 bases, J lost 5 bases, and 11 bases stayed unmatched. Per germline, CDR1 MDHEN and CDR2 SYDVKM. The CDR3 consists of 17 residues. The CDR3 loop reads CASSFLGLAEKGETQYF. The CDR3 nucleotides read TGTGCCAGCAGTTTTTTGGGACTAGCGGAAAAAGGGGAGACCCAGTACTTC.

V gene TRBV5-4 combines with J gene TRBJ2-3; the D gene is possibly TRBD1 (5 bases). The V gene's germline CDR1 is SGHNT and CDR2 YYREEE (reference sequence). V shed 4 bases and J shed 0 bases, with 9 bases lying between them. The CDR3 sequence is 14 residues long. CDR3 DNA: TGTGCCAGCAGCACGCAGGGAAGCACAGATACGCAGTATTTT. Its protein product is CASSTQGSTDTQYF.

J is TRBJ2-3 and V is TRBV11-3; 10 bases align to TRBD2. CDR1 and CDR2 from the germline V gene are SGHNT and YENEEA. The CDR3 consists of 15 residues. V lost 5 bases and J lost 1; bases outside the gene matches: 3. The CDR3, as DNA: TGTGCCAGCAGCAAAAGCGGGGGGGGCACAGATACGCAGTATTTT. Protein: CASSKSGGGTDTQYF. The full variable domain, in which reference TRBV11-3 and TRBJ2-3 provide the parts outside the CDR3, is EAGVVQSPRYKIIEKKQPVAFWCNPISGHNTLYWYLQNLGQGPELLIRYENEEAVDDSQLPKDRFSAERLKGVDSTLKIQPAELGDSAVYLCASSKSGGGTDTQYFGPGTRLTVL.